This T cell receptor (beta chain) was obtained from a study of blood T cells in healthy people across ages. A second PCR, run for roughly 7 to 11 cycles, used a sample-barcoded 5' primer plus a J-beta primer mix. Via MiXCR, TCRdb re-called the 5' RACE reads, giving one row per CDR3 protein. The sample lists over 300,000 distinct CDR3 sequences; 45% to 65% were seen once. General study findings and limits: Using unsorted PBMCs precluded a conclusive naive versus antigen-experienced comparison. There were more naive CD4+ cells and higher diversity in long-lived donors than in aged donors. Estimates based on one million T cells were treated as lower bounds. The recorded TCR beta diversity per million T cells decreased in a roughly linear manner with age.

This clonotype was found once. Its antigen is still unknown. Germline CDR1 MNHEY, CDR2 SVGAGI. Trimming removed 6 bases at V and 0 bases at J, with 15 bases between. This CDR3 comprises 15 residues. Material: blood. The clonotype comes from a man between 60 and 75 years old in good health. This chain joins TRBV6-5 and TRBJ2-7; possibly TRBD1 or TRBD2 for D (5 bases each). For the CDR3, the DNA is TGTGCCAGCAGCCCGGGACCCATGAGCTCCTACGAGCAGTACTTC. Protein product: CASSPGPMSSYEQYF.